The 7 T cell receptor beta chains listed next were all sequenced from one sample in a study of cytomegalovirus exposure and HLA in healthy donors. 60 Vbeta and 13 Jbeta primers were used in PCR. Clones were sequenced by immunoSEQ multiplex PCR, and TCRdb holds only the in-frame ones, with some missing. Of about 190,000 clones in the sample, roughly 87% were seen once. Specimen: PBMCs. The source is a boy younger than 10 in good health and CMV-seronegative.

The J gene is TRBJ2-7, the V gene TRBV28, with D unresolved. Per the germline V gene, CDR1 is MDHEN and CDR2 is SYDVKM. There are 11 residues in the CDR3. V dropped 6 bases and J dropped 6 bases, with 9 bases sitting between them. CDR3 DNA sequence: TGTGCCAGCAGCCTTGGAGTCGAGCAGTACTTC. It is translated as CASSLGVEQYF.

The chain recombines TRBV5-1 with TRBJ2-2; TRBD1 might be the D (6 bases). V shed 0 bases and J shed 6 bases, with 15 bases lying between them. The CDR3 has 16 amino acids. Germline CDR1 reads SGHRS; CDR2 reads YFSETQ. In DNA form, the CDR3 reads TGCGCCAGCAGCTTGGAGCAGGGACATTTCGCCGGGGAGCTGTTTTTT. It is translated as CASSLEQGHFAGELFF.

The CDR3 is CASSLRGTGGYTF. CDR3 nucleotides: TGTGCCAGCAGCTTGCGGGGGACTGGTGGCTACACCTTC. The rearrangement uses TRBV7-6 and TRBJ1-2, with D possibly TRBD1 on 5 matching bases. The CDR3 spans 13 residues. The germline V gene has CDR1 SGHVS and CDR2 FNYEAQ. Trimming left V 3 bases short and J 7 bases short, with 12 bases between.

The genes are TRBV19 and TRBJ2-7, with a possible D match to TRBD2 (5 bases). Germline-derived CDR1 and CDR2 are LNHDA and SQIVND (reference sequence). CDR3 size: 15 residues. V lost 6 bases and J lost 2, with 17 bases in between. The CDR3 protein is CASSLGLQATYEQYF. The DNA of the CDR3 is TGTGCCAGTAGCCTCGGACTCCAAGCTACCTACGAGCAGTACTTC.

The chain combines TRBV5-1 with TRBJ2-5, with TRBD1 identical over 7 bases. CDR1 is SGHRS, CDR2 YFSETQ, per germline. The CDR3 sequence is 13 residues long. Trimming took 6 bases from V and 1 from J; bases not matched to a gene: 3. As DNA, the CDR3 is TGCGCCAGCAACCCAGGGGGCCAAGAGACCCAGTACTTC. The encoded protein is CASNPGGQETQYF.

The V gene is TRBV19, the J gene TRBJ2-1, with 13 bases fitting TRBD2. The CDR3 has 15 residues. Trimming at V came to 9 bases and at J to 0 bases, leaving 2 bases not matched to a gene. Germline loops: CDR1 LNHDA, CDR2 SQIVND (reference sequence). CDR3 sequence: CASRLAGGSYNEQFF. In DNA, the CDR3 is TGTGCCAGCAGACTAGCGGGAGGCTCCTACAATGAGCAGTTCTTC.

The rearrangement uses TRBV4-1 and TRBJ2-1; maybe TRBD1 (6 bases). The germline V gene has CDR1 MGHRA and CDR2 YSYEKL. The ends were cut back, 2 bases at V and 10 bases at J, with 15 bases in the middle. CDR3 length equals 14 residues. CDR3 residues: CASSQRGGASEQFF. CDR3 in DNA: TGCGCCAGCAGCCAAAGAGGGGGAGCTAGCGAGCAGTTCTTC.